A selection of T cell receptor beta chains follows, all from one sample in a study of blood T cell repertoires in COVID-19. Produced via immunoSEQ multiplex PCR; TCRdb's table is partial and in-frame only. The profile covers roughly 250,000 clones, with 85% to 90% appearing a single time and over 2% taken by the ten largest. The material sequenced was PBMCs or T cells enriched from blood (not recorded which). All receptors derive from a young woman who had recovered from COVID-19. The CDR3 runs from the conserved cysteine through the conserved F or W. Fields, in order: J gene, V gene, CDR3 protein.

TRBJ2-7 TRBV12-3/TRBV12-4 CASSSGTGEQYF
TRBJ2-3 TRBV10-2 CASRASGGRDTQYF
TRBJ2-6 TRBV23-1 CASSQAGQRPSGANVLTF
TRBJ2-7 TRBV5-1 CASSLEIAGIYERQYF
TRBJ1-6 TRBV6-4 CASSTTGKDSPLHF
TRBJ1-5 TRBV6-5 CASSIGDGGNQPQHF
TRBJ1-1 TRBV4-1 CASSQIGTALNTEAFF
TRBJ2-1 TRBV21-1 CASSKLLAGGRNEQFF
TRBJ1-1 TRBV5-5 CASSLREDRGNTEAFF
TRBJ1-2 TRBV10-3 CAAGTLGGYTF
TRBJ1-4 TRBV28 CASSLPGGSGKLFF
TRBJ2-2 TRBV27 CASSPTQGAGELFF
TRBJ1-5 TRBV27 CASSPAGISQPQHF
TRBJ2-1 TRBV5-1 CASSLAAGAASSYNEQFF
TRBJ2-4 TRBV3-1/TRBV3-2 CASSQDTVNIQYF
TRBJ2-1 TRBV7-6 CASSVRGGEYGEQFF
TRBJ1-3 TRBV14 CASSQEREGALSGNTIYF
TRBJ2-7 TRBV5-6 CASSPPAGGAVYEQYF
TRBJ1-2 TRBV6-1 CASSEAVGGGYGYTF